The source of this T cell receptor beta chain is a study of cytomegalovirus exposure and HLA in healthy donors. In germline, CDR1 is MGHRA, CDR2 YSYEKL. The CDR3 is 14 residues long. After removal of 4 bases from V and 3 bases from J, the junction contained 3 bases not matched to a gene. Some clones are missing from TCRdb's copy, which holds only in-frame ones; the method was immunoSEQ multiplex PCR. The sample shows roughly 150,000 clones, roughly 86% of them seen only once. The chain uses TRBV4-1 and TRBJ2-7, with 10 positions matching TRBD1. The receptor comes from a man between 18 and 29 years old in good health and CMV-seropositive. The source material was PBMCs. The CDR3 region has the DNA TGCGCCAGCAGCCTCCGGGACAGGGGCTACGAGCAGTACTTC. It is translated as CASSLRDRGYEQYF.